This entry describes one T cell receptor beta chain. Its matching antigen is unknown. This sample is drawn from a study of T-cell memory formation after mild COVID-19. The study, taken as a whole, reports: Memory from before infection featured some responding clones, which suggests cross-reactive memory joined. A second wave expanding day 15 to 37 was CD4+-biased; contracting clones were balanced.

There are 14 residues in the CDR3. V gave up 4 bases and J gave up 11 bases; unmatched junction bases: 11. Germline CDR1 reads SEHNR; CDR2 reads FQNEAQ (reference sequence). After 5'RACE with constant-segment primers, TCR alpha and TCR beta cDNA libraries carrying sample barcodes and UMIs were obtained. TCRdb passed the 5' RACE reads through MiXCR, listing each CDR3 protein once. In the table there are about 500,000 distinct CDR3 sequences, around 21% of which are singletons. The chain recombines TRBV7-9 with TRBJ1-1; 9 positions match TRBD1. This receptor was taken from an adult woman who had mild COVID-19 (a few samples of this study predate the infection). Cell type and time point are not known. Sequencing used PBMCs or a T cell subset sorted from them (not recorded which). CDR3: CASSSSGTGRRAFF. The CDR3 DNA sequence: TGTGCCAGCAGCTCCTCTGGGACAGGGCGGCGGGCTTTCTTT.